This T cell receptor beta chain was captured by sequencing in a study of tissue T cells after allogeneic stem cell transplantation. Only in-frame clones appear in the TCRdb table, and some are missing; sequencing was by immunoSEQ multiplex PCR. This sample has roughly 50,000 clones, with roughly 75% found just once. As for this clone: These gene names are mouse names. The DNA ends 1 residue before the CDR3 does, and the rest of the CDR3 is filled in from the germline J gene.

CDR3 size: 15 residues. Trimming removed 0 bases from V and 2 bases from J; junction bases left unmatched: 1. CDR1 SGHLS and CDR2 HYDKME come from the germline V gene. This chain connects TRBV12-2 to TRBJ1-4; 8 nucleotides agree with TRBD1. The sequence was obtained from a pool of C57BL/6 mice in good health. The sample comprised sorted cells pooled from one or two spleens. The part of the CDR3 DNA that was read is TGTGCCAGCTCTCTCGCAGGGGGCTCCAACGAAAGATTATTT. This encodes CASSLAGGSNERLF. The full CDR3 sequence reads CASSLAGGSNERLFF.